This T cell receptor (beta chain) appears in the sequencing data of a study of T cell repertoires in cytomegalovirus infection. About the research overall: From public TCR beta signatures came an indication of both CMV infection and matching HLA type.

Study results and caveats: Across the ex vivo response, the dominant clonotypes were HLA-C-restricted CMV-specific TCR beta clonotypes. Based on cumulative public TCR beta family frequency, carriers of CMV plus the relevant HLA were identified.

TCRdb redid the calling of the reads with MiXCR, one entry per CDR3 protein. The sample contains 600,000 to 800,000 distinct CDR3 sequences, roughly a quarter of which appear only once. This clonotype was found once. The antigen remains unidentified. The source is a human donor in good health (CMV status not recorded). Some clones in this sample may be carry-over from other donors' samples. Sequenced: CD8+ T cells from PBMCs.

CDR3 nucleotide sequence: TGCAGCGCCGAGCGGATAAGCTCTGGAAACACCATATATTTT. It translates to CSAERISSGNTIYF. This chain connects TRBV29-1 to TRBJ1-3, with unresolved D. V was pared by 7 bases and J by 0 bases, with 13 bases between. Germline V gene data show CDR1 as SQVTM and CDR2 as ANQGSEA. CDR3 size: 14 residues.